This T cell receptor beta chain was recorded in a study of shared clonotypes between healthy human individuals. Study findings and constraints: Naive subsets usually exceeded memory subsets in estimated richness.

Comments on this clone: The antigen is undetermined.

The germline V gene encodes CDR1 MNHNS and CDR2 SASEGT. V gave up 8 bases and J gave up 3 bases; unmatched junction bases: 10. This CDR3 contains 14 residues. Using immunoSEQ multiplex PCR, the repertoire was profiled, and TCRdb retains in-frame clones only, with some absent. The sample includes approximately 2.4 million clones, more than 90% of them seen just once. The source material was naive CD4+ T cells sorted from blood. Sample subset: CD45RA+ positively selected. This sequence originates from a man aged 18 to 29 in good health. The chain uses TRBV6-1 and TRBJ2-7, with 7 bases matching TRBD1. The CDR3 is CASSKTGNLYEQYF. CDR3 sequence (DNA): TGTGCCAGCTCCAAGACAGGGAATCTCTACGAGCAGTACTTC.